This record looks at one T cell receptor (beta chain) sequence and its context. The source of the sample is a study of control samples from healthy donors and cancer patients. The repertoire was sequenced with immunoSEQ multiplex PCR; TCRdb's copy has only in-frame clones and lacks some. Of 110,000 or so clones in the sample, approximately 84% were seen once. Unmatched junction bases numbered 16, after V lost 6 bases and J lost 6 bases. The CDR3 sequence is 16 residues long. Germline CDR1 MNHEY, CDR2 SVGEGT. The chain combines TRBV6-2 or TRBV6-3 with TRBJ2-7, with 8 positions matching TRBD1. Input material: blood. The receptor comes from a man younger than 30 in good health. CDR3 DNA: TGTGCCAGCAGCCCAGGGGGCGCTGGGTCGAGGAGCGAGCAGTACTTC. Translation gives CASSPGGAGSRSEQYF.